Below are 24 T cell receptor beta chains sequenced from a single sample in a study of control samples from healthy donors and cancer patients. Using immunoSEQ multiplex PCR, the repertoire was profiled, and TCRdb retains in-frame clones only, with some absent. The table records roughly 130,000 clones, approximately 90% of them present only once. The sequencing input was blood. The receptors derive from a man between 18 and 29 years old in good health.

In nucleotides, the CDR3 is TGTGCCAGCAGCTTTCCCACCGGGGAGCTGTTTTTT. This sequence encodes CASSFPTGELFF. This chain uses TRBV5-6 with TRBJ2-2, with unresolved D. Germline values: CDR1 SGHDT, CDR2 YYEEEE. The CDR3 sequence is 12 residues long. Between the trimmed V and J ends, which lost 2 bases and 4 bases, there was a span of 3 bases.

This sequence joins TRBV4-1 and TRBJ1-5; D unclear. Germline loops: CDR1 MGHRA, CDR2 YSYEKL. This CDR3 region has 13 residues. Trimming shortened V by 3 bases and J by 7 bases, and 10 bases separated the two germline ends. CDR3 in amino acids: CASSHAPRQPQHF. The CDR3 DNA follows: TGCGCCAGCAGCCACGCTCCCCGACAGCCCCAGCATTTT.

The rearrangement joins TRBV6-5 to TRBJ1-1; no definite D call. Trimming left V 4 bases short and J 6 bases short, with 9 bases between. Germline-derived CDR1 and CDR2 are MNHEY and SVGAGI. CDR3 length equals 12 residues. The CDR3 loop is CASSSKRAEAFF. In nucleotides, the CDR3 is TGTGCCAGCAGTTCGAAGAGGGCTGAAGCTTTCTTT.

V usage is TRBV6-5 and J usage is TRBJ2-2, with D maybe TRBD2 (5 bases). CDR3 length: 13 amino acids. Germline CDR1 is MNHEY and CDR2 is SVGAGI. Trimming removed 8 bases from V and 3 bases from J, with 10 bases in between. This CDR3 reads CASGLPYTGELFF. CDR3 coding DNA: TGTGCCAGCGGACTGCCTTACACCGGGGAGCTGTTTTTT.

The rearrangement uses TRBV30 and TRBJ2-5; no firm D call. The germline CDR1 and CDR2 sequences are GTSNPN and SVGIG (reference sequence). The CDR3 sequence is 12 residues long. V was clipped by 8 bases and J by 4 bases, with 14 bases between them. CDR3 sequence (DNA): TGTGCCGAGAGCGCCGGCGGAGAGACCCAGTACTTC. Encoded protein: CAESAGGETQYF.

The J gene is TRBJ2-7, the V gene TRBV6-5, with unresolved D. Deletions cut 8 bases from V and 0 bases from J, with 8 bases between. This CDR3 contains 12 residues. Germline lookup yields CDR1 MNHEY and CDR2 SVGAGI. The CDR3 spells CASFSFSYEQYF. DNA of the CDR3: TGTGCCAGCTTCAGCTTCTCCTACGAGCAGTACTTC.

This clone was picked up a small number of times. Other DNA sequences in this specimen translate into the identical CDR3. The J gene is TRBJ2-3, the V gene TRBV6-1; 10 bases agree with TRBD2. The trim removed 1 base at V and 4 bases at J, leaving 2 bases unmatched. Germline values: CDR1 MNHNS, CDR2 SASEGT. The CDR3 has 15 residues. The CDR3 region has the DNA TGTGCCAGCAGTGAAGGAGCGGGGGGGGCAGATACGCAGTATTTT. This encodes CASSEGAGGADTQYF.

The chain carries TRBV11-2 and TRBJ1-4; D call uncertain. The CDR3 runs to 14 residues. V lost 1 base to trimming and J lost 7 bases, with 10 bases between them. Germline assignment: CDR1 SGHAT and CDR2 FQNNGV. The CDR3 nucleotides are TGTGCCAGCAGCTTAGTCGGAGGAGTTGAAAAACTGTTTTTT. Residues: CASSLVGGVEKLFF.

The rearrangement uses TRBV24-1 and TRBJ2-1; the D is unclear. Between the trimmed V and J ends, which lost 4 bases and 3 bases, there was a span of 18 bases. The germline CDR1 and CDR2 sequences are KGHDR and SFDVKD. The CDR3 length is 17 residues. The CDR3 nucleotides are TGTGCCACCAGTGACACTCCCATGGACGGATACTACAATGAGCAGTTCTTC. Its translation is CATSDTPMDGYYNEQFF.

The J gene is TRBJ1-5, the V gene TRBV12-3 or TRBV12-4; 8 bases align to TRBD1. This CDR3 is built from 13 residues. V gave up 6 bases and J gave up 7 bases; unmatched junction bases: 5. This CDR3 is CASSRNRGQPQHF. The DNA for the CDR3 is TGTGCCAGCAGCCGGAACAGGGGGCAGCCCCAGCATTTT.

V is TRBV6-5 and J is TRBJ2-3; D not certain. The CDR3 runs to 14 residues. V was pared by 8 bases and J by 6 bases, with 18 bases between. Germline lookup yields CDR1 MNHEY and CDR2 SVGAGI. CDR3 coding DNA: TGTGCCAGCTCGGACCTCTCCAAGGCGGATACGCAGTATTTT. Residues: CASSDLSKADTQYF.

The gene calls are TRBV3-1 (or the pseudogene TRBV3-2) and TRBJ1-1, with 9 bases that match TRBD1. After removal of 10 bases from V and 3 bases from J, the junction contained 9 bases not matched to a gene. The CDR3 runs to 14 residues. CDR1 is LGHDT and CDR2 is YNNKEL in the germline V gene (reference sequence). This CDR3 is CATQSTGGHTEAFF. CDR3 sequence (DNA): TGTGCCACCCAGTCTACAGGGGGCCACACTGAAGCTTTCTTT.

This rearrangement joins TRBV2 to TRBJ2-7, with D perhaps matching TRBD1 (5 bases). The CDR3 covers 12 residues. V dropped 4 bases and J dropped 4 bases, with 8 bases sitting between them. The germline V gene has CDR1 SNHLY and CDR2 FYNNEI. Here the CDR3 reads CASSGTPYEQYF. In DNA, the CDR3 is TGTGCCAGCAGTGGGACACCTTACGAGCAGTACTTC. The variable domain in full, with the rest retrieved from reference TRBV2 and TRBJ2-7, is EPEVTQTPSHQVTQMGQEVILRCVPISNHLYFYWYRQILGQKVEFLVSFYNNEISEKSEIFDDQFSVERPDGSNFTLKIRSTKLEDSAMYFCASSGTPYEQYFGPGTRLTVT.

This clone was detected only a few times. V is TRBV5-4 and J is TRBJ2-7; 7 bases map to TRBD2. Germline V gene data show CDR1 as SGHNT and CDR2 as YYREEE (reference sequence). The ends lost 1 base at V and 2 bases at J; junction bases unmatched: 3. CDR3 length: 14 residues. The CDR3 protein is CASSLSAGAYEQYF. The CDR3 DNA reads as TGTGCCAGCAGCTTGAGTGCGGGAGCCTACGAGCAGTACTTC.

The chain carries TRBV11-2 and TRBJ1-2, with D unresolved. This CDR3 region has 13 residues. V lost 5 bases to trimming and J lost 4 bases, with 11 bases between them. Germline V gene lookup returns CDR1 SGHAT and CDR2 FQNNGV. The CDR3 protein is CASSPPGFYGYTF. CDR3 in DNA: TGTGCCAGCAGCCCCCCAGGATTCTATGGCTACACCTTC. Filled out from reference TRBV11-2 and TRBJ1-2, the complete variable domain reads EAGVAQSPRYKIIEKRQSVAFWCNPISGHATLYWYQQILGQGPKLLIQFQNNGVVDDSQLPKDRFSAERLKGVDSTLKIQPAKLEDSAVYLCASSPPGFYGYTFGSGTRLTVV.

The chain uses TRBV13 and TRBJ1-4; D not resolved. There are 17 residues in the CDR3. Looked up from germline, CDR1 is PRHDT and CDR2 is FYEKMQ (reference sequence). Between the trimmed V and J ends, which lost 3 bases and 0 bases, there was a span of 14 bases. CDR3 region: CASSFHPNGATNEKLFF. The CDR3 DNA reads as TGTGCCAGCAGCTTTCACCCGAACGGGGCAACTAATGAAAAACTGTTTTTT. The full variable domain, with the rest looked up from reference TRBV13 and TRBJ1-4, is AAGVIQSPRHLIKEKRETATLKCYPIPRHDTVYWYQQGPGQDPQFLISFYEKMQSDKGSIPDRFSAQQFSDYHSELNMSSLELGDSALYFCASSFHPNGATNEKLFFGSGTQLSVL.

This chain connects TRBV6-2 or TRBV6-3 to TRBJ2-1, with D maybe TRBD1 (5 bases). The CDR3 has 12 residues. The V and J ends lost 6 bases and 7 bases respectively, with 10 bases between them. Germline CDR1 MNHEY, CDR2 SVGEGT. CDR3 nucleotide sequence: TGTGCCAGCAGCCTAGGGGTGAATGAGCAGTTCTTC. Translated, it gives CASSLGVNEQFF.

The gene calls are TRBV5-1 and TRBJ1-2; D gene ambiguous. Looked up from germline, CDR1 is SGHRS and CDR2 is YFSETQ. This CDR3 is 13 amino acids long. V lost 5 bases and J 2 bases, leaving 10 bases between the germline ends. This CDR3 is CASRSGRNYGYTF. Here the CDR3 DNA reads TGCGCCAGCAGGTCAGGAAGAAACTATGGCTACACCTTC.

The rearrangement links TRBV5-5 to TRBJ1-1, with TRBD1 matching over 9 bases. V was pared by 4 bases and J by 1 base, with 5 bases of the junction left unmatched. This CDR3 spans 15 amino acids. The V gene's germline CDR1 is SGHKS and CDR2 YYEKEE (reference sequence). The CDR3 coding sequence is TGTGCCAGCAGCCTGACGGACAGGGGGAACACTGAAGCTTTCTTT. Residues: CASSLTDRGNTEAFF. Drawing the rest from reference TRBV5-5 and TRBJ1-1, the complete variable domain is DAGVTQSPTHLIKTRGQQVTLRCSPISGHKSVSWYQQVLGQGPQFIFQYYEKEERGRGNFPDRFSARQFPNYSSELNVNALLLGDSALYLCASSLTDRGNTEAFFGQGTRLTVV.

The chain joins TRBV11-2 to TRBJ1-3; no firm D call. The CDR3 covers 16 residues. CDR1 is SGHAT, CDR2 FQNNGV, per germline. V lost 5 bases, J lost 3 bases, and 17 bases lay in between. This CDR3 is CASSIPAGLVGNTIYF. CDR3 DNA sequence: TGTGCCAGCAGCATACCGGCTGGGTTGGTTGGAAACACCATATATTTT.

Here the CDR3 reads CASSGTSGGSTDTQYF. The CDR3 bases are TGTGCCAGCAGCGGGACTAGCGGGGGGTCGACAGATACGCAGTATTTT. V usage is TRBV9 and J usage is TRBJ2-3, with 14 positions matching TRBD2. CDR3 size: 16 residues. Trimming cost V 3 bases and J 3 bases; bases outside gene matches: 3. CDR1 is SGDLS and CDR2 is YYNGEE in the germline V gene. Looking up the rest from reference TRBV9 and TRBJ2-3 gives the full variable domain: DSGVTQTPKHLITATGQRVTLRCSPRSGDLSVYWYQQSLDQGLQFLIQYYNGEERAKGNILERFSAQQFPDLHSELNLSSLELGDSALYFCASSGTSGGSTDTQYFGPGTRLTVL.

CDR3 in DNA: TGCGCCAGCAGCTTGAATGGGGATGGCTACACCTTC. This codes for CASSLNGDGYTF. V gene TRBV5-1 combines with J gene TRBJ1-2; D remains ambiguous. The CDR3 totals 12 residues. The V end lost 1 base, the J end lost 6 bases, and 7 bases lay between the germline ends. Germline CDR1 SGHRS, CDR2 YFSETQ. The full variable domain, its missing parts supplied by reference TRBV5-1 and TRBJ1-2, is KAGVTQTPRYLIKTRGQQVTLSCSPISGHRSVSWYQQTPGQGLQFLFEYFSETQRNKGNFPGRFSGRQFSNSRSEMNVSTLELGDSALYLCASSLNGDGYTFGSGTRLTVV.

This rearrangement joins TRBV6-6 to TRBJ2-7; no reliable D call. Germline V lookup: CDR1 MNHNY, CDR2 SVGAGI (reference sequence). The CDR3 has 15 amino acids. The V gene lost 0 bases and the J gene lost 0 bases, with 9 bases spanning the gap. The CDR3 sequence: CASSYSASSSYEQYF. CDR3 sequence (DNA): TGTGCCAGCAGTTACTCGGCCAGCAGCTCCTACGAGCAGTACTTC.

The chain is built from TRBV9 and TRBJ1-6, with unresolved D. Per the germline V gene, CDR1 is SGDLS and CDR2 is YYNGEE. The CDR3 has 13 residues. The V and J ends lost 2 bases and 3 bases respectively, with 3 bases between them. The CDR3 sequence is CASSVGYNSPLHF. The CDR3 nucleotides are TGTGCCAGCAGCGTTGGCTATAATTCACCCCTCCACTTT. Full variable domain (missing parts from reference TRBV9 and TRBJ1-6): DSGVTQTPKHLITATGQRVTLRCSPRSGDLSVYWYQQSLDQGLQFLIQYYNGEERAKGNILERFSAQQFPDLHSELNLSSLELGDSALYFCASSVGYNSPLHFGNGTRLTVT.